A selection of T cell receptor beta chains follows, all from one sample in a study of blood T cell repertoires in COVID-19. This table comes from immunoSEQ multiplex PCR, and its TCRdb copy is limited to in-frame clones, with some not included. The repertoire includes approximately 400,000 clones, more than 75% of them detected once, and about 1.1% sits in the top ten. Sequencing input: PBMCs or T cells enriched from blood (not recorded which). These receptors were obtained from a woman between 18 and 29 years old who had recovered from COVID-19. The CDR3 runs from the conserved cysteine through the conserved F or W. The D gene is left open where the match is weak. Clone size is given for some rows only: seen once, a few or many times, or a class if the clone is expanded.

size	D	V	J	CDR3	DNA
-	-	TRBV30	TRBJ1-4	CAWSPGRATNEKLFF	TGTGCCTGGAGTCCGGGGAGGGCAACTAATGAAAAACTGTTTTTT
-	-	TRBV27	TRBJ2-7	CASSLSPGFYEQYF	TGTGCCAGCAGTTTATCTCCAGGATTCTACGAGCAGTACTTC
-	-	TRBV12-3/TRBV12-4	TRBJ2-2	CASSPAGTGELFF	TGTGCCAGCAGTCCTGCGGGGACCGGGGAGCTGTTTTTT
-	-	TRBV4-1	TRBJ1-4	CASSPYQTGSNEKLFF	TGCGCCAGCAGCCCCTACCAAACAGGGTCTAATGAAAAACTGTTTTTT
-	TRBD1	TRBV7-9	TRBJ1-1	CASSRQGARTEAFF	TGTGCCAGCAGCAGACAGGGGGCTCGCACTGAAGCTTTCTTT
once	TRBD2	TRBV25-1	TRBJ2-4	CASSPGGSGEGNIQYF	TGTGCCAGCAGCCCCGGGGGTAGCGGGGAAGGAAACATTCAGTACTTC
-	TRBD1	TRBV25-1	TRBJ2-5	CASRNRDRNFETQYF	TGTGCCAGCAGAAACCGGGACAGAAATTTTGAGACCCAGTACTTC
-	-	TRBV11-2	TRBJ1-1	CASSLEADLNTEAFF	TGTGCCAGCAGCTTAGAGGCGGATCTGAACACTGAAGCTTTCTTT
-	-	TRBV15	TRBJ1-3	CATSRDRGPGNTIYF	TGTGCCACCAGCAGAGATCGTGGGCCTGGAAACACCATATATTTT
-	-	TRBV29-1	TRBJ1-1	CSVVRRTTEAFF	TGCAGCGTTGTAAGGAGGACCACTGAAGCTTTCTTT
-	TRBD1	TRBV9	TRBJ1-4	CASSVSTGGSTEKLFF	TGTGCCAGCAGCGTATCCACAGGGGGCTCAACGGAAAAACTGTTTTTT
-	-	TRBV4-1	TRBJ2-5	CASSRTDQETQYF	TGCGCCAGCAGCCGGACAGATCAAGAGACCCAGTACTTC
-	TRBD1	TRBV30	TRBJ1-1	CAWSDRGEAFF	TGTGCCTGGAGTGACAGGGGTGAAGCTTTCTTT
-	TRBD1	TRBV28	TRBJ1-4	CASSPRDRDVKLFF	TGTGCCAGCAGTCCCCGGGACAGGGATGTAAAACTGTTTTTT
-	TRBD2	TRBV28	TRBJ2-5	CASSSRGGLMETQYF	TGTGCCAGCAGTTCTCGGGGGGGGTTGATGGAGACCCAGTACTTC
-	-	TRBV4-1	TRBJ2-2	CASSQFRVGTGELFF	TGCGCCAGCAGCCAATTCAGGGTTGGAACCGGGGAGCTGTTTTTT
once	-	TRBV6-5	TRBJ2-2	CATAQGSETGELFF	TGTGCCACCGCTCAGGGGAGTGAGACCGGGGAGCTGTTTTTT
few	TRBD2	TRBV2	TRBJ2-1	CASRITSGEQFF	TGTGCCAGCAGGATTACTAGCGGTGAGCAGTTCTTC
-	-	TRBV19	TRBJ1-6	CASSPRGAATGSPLHF	TGTGCCAGTAGCCCCAGGGGCGCAGCAACCGGTTCACCCCTCCACTTT
-	TRBD2	TRBV9	TRBJ2-3	CASSSGLGADTQYF	TGTGCCAGCAGCTCGGGACTAGGGGCAGATACGCAGTATTTT
-	TRBD2	TRBV7-3	TRBJ2-3	CASSPGLALGTDTQYF	TGTGCCAGCAGCCCGGGACTAGCTTTGGGCACAGATACGCAGTATTTT
-	-	TRBV19	TRBJ1-4	CASSLQGRLPGKLFF	TGTGCCAGTAGTCTACAGGGACGTCTTCCCGGAAAACTGTTTTTT
-	TRBD1	TRBV6-5	TRBJ2-1	CASSPNRGGEQFF	TGTGCCAGCAGTCCCAACAGGGGCGGTGAGCAGTTCTTC
-	TRBD1	TRBV18	TRBJ2-1	CASSPPNRGPYNEQFF	TGTGCCAGCTCACCGCCGAACAGGGGGCCCTACAATGAGCAGTTCTTC
-	TRBD2	TRBV4-3	TRBJ2-7	CASSPGTSGYEQYF	TGCGCCAGCAGCCCAGGGACTAGCGGCTACGAGCAGTACTTC
-	TRBD2	TRBV25-1	TRBJ2-2	CASRVAGNTGELFF	TGTGCCAGCAGAGTAGCGGGGAACACCGGGGAGCTGTTTTTT
-	-	TRBV30	TRBJ2-7	CAWSVQGVEQYF	TGTGCCTGGAGTGTACAAGGGGTCGAGCAGTACTTC
-	TRBD2	TRBV3-1/TRBV3-2	TRBJ2-4	CASSPGLAGGKLAKNIQYF	TGTGCCAGCAGCCCAGGACTAGCGGGGGGGAAACTAGCCAAAAACATTCAGTACTTC
-	-	TRBV5-5	TRBJ2-7	CASSARIQGRSYEQYF	TGTGCCAGCAGCGCGAGGATACAGGGGAGGTCCTACGAGCAGTACTTC
few	TRBD1	TRBV7-3	TRBJ1-5	CASSRDQGGQPQHF	TGTGCCAGCAGCCGTGACCAGGGGGGTCAGCCCCAGCATTTT
-	TRBD2	TRBV5-8	TRBJ2-5	CASSLDRVRGTQETQYF	TGTGCCAGCAGCCTGGATCGGGTGCGGGGGACCCAAGAGACCCAGTACTTC
-	-	TRBV7-9	TRBJ2-1	CASSLGRAAMSSYNEQFF	TGTGCCAGCAGCTTAGGGCGGGCAGCGATGAGCTCCTACAATGAGCAGTTCTTC
-	TRBD1	TRBV6-5	TRBJ2-3	CAGNRGGAEDTQYF	TGTGCCGGGAACAGGGGTGGAGCGGAAGATACGCAGTATTTT
-	TRBD1	TRBV27	TRBJ1-1	CASSRSRTGRSGTEAFF	TGTGCCAGCAGTCGATCAAGGACAGGTCGTTCGGGCACTGAAGCTTTCTTT
-	TRBD1	TRBV5-1	TRBJ1-1	CASSLRTGHGSTEAFF	TGCGCCAGCAGCCTAAGGACAGGCCATGGGTCCACTGAAGCTTTCTTT
-	-	TRBV4-1	TRBJ2-7	CASSQAVEQYF	TGCGCCAGCAGCCAAGCCGTCGAGCAGTACTTC
-	-	TRBV11-2	TRBJ2-5	CASRAQETQYF	TGTGCCAGCAGGGCCCAAGAGACCCAGTACTTC
-	TRBD2	TRBV4-1	TRBJ2-3	CASSQGLAGVLDTQYF	TGCGCCAGCAGCCAAGGGCTAGCGGGGGTGCTGGATACGCAGTATTTT
-	-	TRBV19	TRBJ2-3	CASSPPARGDFTDTQYF	TGTGCCAGTAGTCCCCCGGCTCGAGGGGACTTCACAGATACGCAGTATTTT
-	TRBD2	TRBV2	TRBJ2-1	CASSRPSGVGNEQFF	TGTGCCAGCAGTCGGCCTAGCGGGGTTGGGAATGAGCAGTTCTTC
-	TRBD1	TRBV6-5	TRBJ2-1	CASGTGISYNEQFF	TGTGCCAGCGGGACAGGGATCTCCTACAATGAGCAGTTCTTC
-	-	TRBV9	TRBJ2-5	CASSALYQGEKQETQYF	TGTGCCAGCAGCGCATTATACCAGGGCGAGAAACAAGAGACCCAGTACTTC
-	-	TRBV6-5	TRBJ2-7	CASRRLDSSYEQYF	TGTGCCAGCCGACGACTGGACAGCTCCTACGAGCAGTACTTC
-	-	TRBV27	TRBJ1-6	CASSLGQHGGPLHF	TGTGCCAGCAGTTTAGGGCAGCACGGGGGACCCCTCCACTTT
few	-	TRBV4-1	TRBJ1-5	CASSLERGGNQPQHF	TGCGCCAGCAGCCTCGAAAGGGGTGGCAATCAGCCCCAGCATTTT
-	-	TRBV11-2	TRBJ2-4	CASSRTAHLAKNIQYF	TGTGCCAGCAGCCGGACAGCCCATCTAGCCAAAAACATTCAGTACTTC
-	-	TRBV5-4	TRBJ1-2	CASSLPGEGYGYTF	TGTGCCAGCAGCTTGCCTGGGGAGGGCTATGGCTACACCTTC
-	TRBD1	TRBV19	TRBJ1-6	CASSMGTGDTSYNSPLHF	TGTGCCAGTAGTATGGGGACAGGGGATACATCCTATAATTCACCCCTCCACTTT
once	-	TRBV27	TRBJ1-6	CASSFFGSPLHF	TGTGCCAGCAGTTTTTTCGGTTCACCCCTCCACTTT
-	-	TRBV10-2	TRBJ1-2	CASSVRVNYGYTF	TGCGCCAGCAGTGTCAGGGTTAACTATGGCTACACCTTC
-	-	TRBV30	TRBJ1-1	CAWVLMSWNTEAFF	TGTGCCTGGGTATTAATGAGTTGGAACACTGAAGCTTTCTTT
-	TRBD1	TRBV5-1	TRBJ1-1	CASSLGQGMNTEAFF	TGCGCCAGCAGCTTAGGACAGGGAATGAACACTGAAGCTTTCTTT
-	-	TRBV2	TRBJ1-1	CASTEWRDENTEAFF	TGTGCCAGCACGGAGTGGAGGGATGAGAACACTGAAGCTTTCTTT
-	-	TRBV11-3	TRBJ1-1	CASSPQGMNTEAFF	TGTGCCAGCAGTCCACAGGGCATGAACACTGAAGCTTTCTTT
few	TRBD2	TRBV7-6	TRBJ2-3	CASSLGAGVTDTQYF	TGTGCCAGCAGCCTTGGTGCGGGGGTGACAGATACGCAGTATTTT
-	TRBD1	TRBV3-1/TRBV3-2	TRBJ1-1	CASSIDRDTEAFF	TGTGCCAGCAGCATCGACAGGGACACTGAAGCTTTCTTT
-	TRBD1	TRBV11-2	TRBJ1-2	CASSSRDRANYGYTF	TGTGCCAGCAGCTCCCGGGACAGGGCTAACTATGGCTACACCTTC
-	TRBD1	TRBV28	TRBJ1-1	CASTFLQGAGTEAFF	TGTGCCAGCACCTTTTTACAGGGGGCAGGGACTGAAGCTTTCTTT
-	-	TRBV5-4	TRBJ1-1	CASSPSGGGAVNTEAFF	TGTGCCAGCAGCCCAAGCGGTGGGGGGGCGGTTAACACTGAAGCTTTCTTT
-	-	TRBV20-1	TRBJ1-1	CSAPLSTEAFF	TGCAGTGCTCCTCTCAGCACTGAAGCTTTCTTT